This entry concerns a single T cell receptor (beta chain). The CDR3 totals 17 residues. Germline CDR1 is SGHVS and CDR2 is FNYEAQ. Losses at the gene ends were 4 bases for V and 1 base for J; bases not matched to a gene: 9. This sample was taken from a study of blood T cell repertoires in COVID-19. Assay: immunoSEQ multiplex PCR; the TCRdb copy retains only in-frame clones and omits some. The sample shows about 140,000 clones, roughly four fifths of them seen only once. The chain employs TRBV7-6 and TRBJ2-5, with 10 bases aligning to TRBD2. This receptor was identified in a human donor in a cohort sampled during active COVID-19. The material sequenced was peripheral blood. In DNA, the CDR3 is TGTGCCAGCAGCTCCCGAGGTAGCGGGGGGCCCCAAGAGACCCAGTACTTC. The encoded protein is CASSSRGSGGPQETQYF.